One sample yielded the 9 T cell receptor beta chains listed below, sequenced in a study of T cell changes during pregnancy in multiple sclerosis. Assay used: immunoSEQ multiplex PCR; TCRdb lists only in-frame clones, some missing. The sample shows more than 25,000 clones, about 90% of them seen only once. The material was peripheral blood, obtained in the first trimester of pregnancy. Receptor source: a female donor in good health, enrolled as a control in a pregnancy study.

This rearrangement joins TRBV6-1 to TRBJ1-4; 10 nucleotides match TRBD1. This CDR3 contains 19 residues. V shed 4 bases and J 3 bases; nucleotides not matched to a gene: 14. Germline CDR1 MNHNS, CDR2 SASEGT. The DNA for the CDR3 is TGTGCCAGCAGTGCCGCCGGGACAGGGGTACCGGGGGCTAATGAAAAACTGTTTTTT. It translates to CASSAAGTGVPGANEKLFF.

The J gene is TRBJ2-1, the V gene TRBV5-1; the D is unclear. The CDR3 has 14 residues. Looked up from germline, CDR1 is SGHRS and CDR2 is YFSETQ. Trimming stripped 2 bases from V and 7 bases from J, with 13 bases between. CDR3 coding DNA: TGCGCCAGCAGCTTAGGCGGCTCGGGTAATGAGCAGTTCTTC. It encodes CASSLGGSGNEQFF.

The chain uses TRBV6-5 and TRBJ1-1, with D perhaps matching TRBD1 (5 bases). Trimming took off 2 bases at V and 4 bases at J, with 14 bases between the two ends. Germline loops: CDR1 MNHEY, CDR2 SVGAGI. The CDR3 loop spans 15 amino acids. The CDR3 protein is CASSYTGRTGTEAFF. The CDR3 DNA reads TGTGCCAGCAGTTACACAGGCCGGACGGGCACTGAAGCTTTCTTT.

The rearrangement joins TRBV28 to TRBJ1-5; D is uncertain. The CDR3 consists of 15 residues. Between the trimmed V and J ends, which lost 5 bases and 2 bases, there was a span of 13 bases. CDR1 MDHEN and CDR2 SYDVKM come from the germline V gene. CDR3 sequence reads: CASSPVLGGNQPQHF. For the CDR3, the DNA is TGTGCCAGCAGTCCGGTCCTAGGCGGCAATCAGCCCCAGCATTTT. Looking up the rest from reference TRBV28 and TRBJ1-5 gives the full variable domain: DVKVTQSSRYLVKRTGEKVFLECVQDMDHENMFWYRQDPGLGLRLIYFSYDVKMKEKGDIPEGYSVSREKKERFSLILESASTNQTSMYLCASSPVLGGNQPQHFGDGTRLSIL.

J is TRBJ2-3 and V is TRBV6-1, with 8 bases fitting TRBD2. The CDR3 has 14 amino acids. J was trimmed by 0 bases and V by 7 bases; bases with no gene match: 3. CDR1 and CDR2 (germline): MNHNS, SASEGT. The CDR3 DNA reads as TGTGCCAGCACCGCTAGCGGGAGCACAGATACGCAGTATTTT. It translates to CASTASGSTDTQYF.

The V gene is TRBV2, the J gene TRBJ2-7, with TRBD1 as a possible D gene (6 bases). This CDR3 has 11 amino acids. Germline V gives CDR1 SNHLY, CDR2 FYNNEI. The CDR3 protein is CVTGLPYEQYF. CDR3 nucleotides: TGTGTCACAGGGCTACCTTACGAGCAGTACTTC.

The rearrangement links TRBV29-1 to TRBJ1-1; 7 bases agree with TRBD1. This CDR3 region has 12 residues. CDR1 and CDR2 from the germline V gene are SQVTM and ANQGSEA. The ends lost 7 bases at V and 2 bases at J; junction bases unmatched: 4. CDR3 DNA sequence: TGCAGCGCGGGACAGATTAACACTGAAGCTTTCTTT. Its protein product is CSAGQINTEAFF. The whole variable domain, filled in from reference TRBV29-1 and TRBJ1-1, reads SAVISQKPSRDICQRGTSLTIQCQVDSQVTMMFWYRQQPGQSLTLIATANQGSEATYESGFVIDKFPISRPNLTFSTLTVSNMSPEDSSIYLCSAGQINTEAFFGQGTRLTVV.

The chain is built from TRBV5-1 and TRBJ1-3; possibly TRBD1 for D (5 bases). Germline CDR1 reads SGHRS; CDR2 reads YFSETQ. The CDR3 is made up of 15 amino acids. Trimming took off 1 base at V and 2 bases at J, with 10 bases between the two ends. CDR3: CASSLTGGTGNTIYF. CDR3 nucleotide sequence: TGCGCCAGCAGCTTGACCGGGGGGACTGGAAACACCATATATTTT. Filled out from reference TRBV5-1 and TRBJ1-3, the complete variable domain reads KAGVTQTPRYLIKTRGQQVTLSCSPISGHRSVSWYQQTPGQGLQFLFEYFSETQRNKGNFPGRFSGRQFSNSRSEMNVSTLELGDSALYLCASSLTGGTGNTIYFGEGSWLTVV.

This chain links TRBV12-1 with TRBJ2-6; TRBD1, the D gene given by the table, was not confirmed from the DNA. TRBV12-1 is a documented pseudogene. This CDR3 spans 18 amino acids. CDR3 loop: CASSVRLYRTSRANVLTF. DNA of the CDR3: TGTGCCAGCAGCGTTCGGTTGTATAGGACAAGTCGGGCCAACGTCCTGACTTTC.